This TCR beta chain derives from a study of T cells expressing NK-cell markers. Study-level results: Dominant NKG2C+ clonotype frequencies of about 1.0-8% of CD8+ T cells were measured in six or seven donors.

About this clonotype itself: Its cognate antigen is unknown.

TCRdb re-called the 5' RACE reads; every CDR3 protein appears as one record, without DNA. Recorded for this sample: about 140,000 distinct CDR3 sequences. This CDR3 spans 16 amino acids. Germline values: CDR1 DFQATT, CDR2 SNEGSKA (reference sequence). This rearrangement joins TRBV20-1 to TRBJ2-5; the TCRdb D gene call, TRBD2, has no DNA to confirm it. The origin of this receptor is a man between 18 and 35 years old in good health. Sequencing was carried out using blood T cells: a sorted CD56 or NKG2C T cell subset, CD4+ or CD8+ T cells, or bulk PBMC T cells (not recorded which). The CDR3 spells CSARGLAGRAGETQYF.